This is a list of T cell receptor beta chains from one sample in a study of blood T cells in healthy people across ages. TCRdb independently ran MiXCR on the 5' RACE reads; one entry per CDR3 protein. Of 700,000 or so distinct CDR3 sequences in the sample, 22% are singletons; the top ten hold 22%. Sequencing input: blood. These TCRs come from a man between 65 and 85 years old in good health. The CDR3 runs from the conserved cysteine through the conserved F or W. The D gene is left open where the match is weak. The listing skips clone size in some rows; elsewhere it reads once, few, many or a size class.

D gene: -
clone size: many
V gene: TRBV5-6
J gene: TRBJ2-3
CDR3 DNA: TGTGCCAGCAGCTTTGGGGTAGATACGCAGTATTTT
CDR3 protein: CASSFGVDTQYF

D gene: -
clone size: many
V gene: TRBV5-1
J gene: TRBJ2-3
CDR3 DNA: TGCGCCAGCAGCTCCGCTGAGCTCGGACTCAGAAGGCAAGATACGCAGTATTTT
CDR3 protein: CASSSAELGLRRQDTQYF

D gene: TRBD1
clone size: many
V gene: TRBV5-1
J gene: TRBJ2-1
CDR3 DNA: TGCGCCAGCAGCTGGCGTCTTCAGGGGGCTTACAATGAGCAGTTCTTC
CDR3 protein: CASSWRLQGAYNEQFF

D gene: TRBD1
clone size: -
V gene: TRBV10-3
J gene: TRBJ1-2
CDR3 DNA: TGTGCCATCAGTGAGAGGGCTACAGGGGGCAACTATGGCTACACCTTC
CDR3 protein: CAISERATGGNYGYTF

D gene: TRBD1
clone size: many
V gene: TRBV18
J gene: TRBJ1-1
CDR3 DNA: TGTGCCAGCTCACCACTGGGACAGGGGACTGAAGCTTTCTTT
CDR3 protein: CASSPLGQGTEAFF

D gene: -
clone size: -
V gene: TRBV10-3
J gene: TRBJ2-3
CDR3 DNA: TGTGCCATCAGTGTAAAGGCAGATACGCAGTATTTT
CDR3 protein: CAISVKADTQYF

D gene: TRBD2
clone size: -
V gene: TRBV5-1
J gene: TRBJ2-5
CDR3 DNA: TGCGCCAGCAGCCGTCGACTAGCGGGGGGACTTCAAGAGACCCAGTACTTC
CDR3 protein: CASSRRLAGGLQETQYF

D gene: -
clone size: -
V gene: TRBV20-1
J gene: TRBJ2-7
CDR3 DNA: TGCAGTGCTAGATTCGAGGGGTTTGCCTACGAGCAGTACTTC
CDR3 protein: CSARFEGFAYEQYF

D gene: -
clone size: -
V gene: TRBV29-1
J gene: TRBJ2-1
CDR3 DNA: TGCAGCGTTCGACAGAACAACAATGAGCAGTTCTTC
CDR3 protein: CSVRQNNNEQFF

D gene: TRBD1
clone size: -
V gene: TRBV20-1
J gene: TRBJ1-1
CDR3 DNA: TGCAGTGCGGTGGACAGGGTAACTGAAGCTTTCTTT
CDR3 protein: CSAVDRVTEAFF

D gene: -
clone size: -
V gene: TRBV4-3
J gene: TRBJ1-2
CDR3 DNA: TGCGCCAGCAGCCACAGGGACGGAGCTAACTATGGCTACACCTTC
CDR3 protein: CASSHRDGANYGYTF

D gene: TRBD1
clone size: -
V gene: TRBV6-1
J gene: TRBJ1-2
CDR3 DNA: TGTGCCAGCAGTGAAAAAGGGGACAGGAGGTTCTATGGCTACACCTTC
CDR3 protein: CASSEKGDRRFYGYTF

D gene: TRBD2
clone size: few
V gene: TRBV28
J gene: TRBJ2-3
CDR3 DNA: TGTGCCAGCAGTCACACGACTAGCGGGAGGATAGATACGCAGTATTTT
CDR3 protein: CASSHTTSGRIDTQYF

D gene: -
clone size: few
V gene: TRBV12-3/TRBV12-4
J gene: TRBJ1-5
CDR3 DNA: TGTGCCAGCACTCTCACGTCGGTGTGGGCAACAGATAGCAATCAGCCCCAGCATTTT
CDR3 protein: CASTLTSVWATDSNQPQHF

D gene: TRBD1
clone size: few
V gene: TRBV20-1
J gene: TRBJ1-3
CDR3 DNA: TGCAGTGCTAGACAACAGGGGGGCTCTGGAAACACCATATATTTT
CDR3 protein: CSARQQGGSGNTIYF